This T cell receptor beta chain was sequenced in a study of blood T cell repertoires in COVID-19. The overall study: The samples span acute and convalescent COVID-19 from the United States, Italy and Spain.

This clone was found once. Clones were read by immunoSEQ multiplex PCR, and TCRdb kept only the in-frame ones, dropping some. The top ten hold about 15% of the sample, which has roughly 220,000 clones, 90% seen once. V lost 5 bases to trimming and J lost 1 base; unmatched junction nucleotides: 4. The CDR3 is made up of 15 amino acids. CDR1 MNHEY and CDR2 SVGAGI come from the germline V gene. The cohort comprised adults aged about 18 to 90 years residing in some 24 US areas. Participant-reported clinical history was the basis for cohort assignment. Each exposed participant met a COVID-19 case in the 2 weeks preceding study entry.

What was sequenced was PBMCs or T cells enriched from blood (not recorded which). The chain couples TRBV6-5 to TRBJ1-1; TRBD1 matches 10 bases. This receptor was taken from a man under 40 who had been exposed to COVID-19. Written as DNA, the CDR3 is TGTGCCAGCAGTCCGCGACAGGGGGCGAACACTGAAGCTTTCTTT. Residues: CASSPRQGANTEAFF.